This entry lists 19 T cell receptor beta chains sequenced from one sample in a study of cytomegalovirus exposure and HLA in healthy donors. Use of 60 Vbeta and 13 Jbeta primers characterized the PCR. Data came from immunoSEQ multiplex PCR; TCRdb stores just in-frame clones and leaves some out. The sample lists about 130,000 clones, 10% seen once, with 4.6% in the top ten. The specimen was PBMCs. The receptors come from a woman aged 18-35 years in good health and CMV-seropositive.

This clone was seen a handful of times. This chain joins TRBV28 and TRBJ1-5, with D maybe TRBD1 (6 bases). This CDR3 has 12 amino acids. Germline V gene lookup returns CDR1 MDHEN and CDR2 SYDVKM. Trimming took off 4 bases at V and 11 bases at J, with 12 bases between the two ends. CDR3 nucleotide sequence: TGTGCCAGCAGTTCCACAGGGAAGGCCCAGCATTTT. It codes for CASSSTGKAQHF.

This clone was seen a handful of times. The rearrangement joins TRBV30 to TRBJ1-6, with 11 bases identical to TRBD1. V was pared by 7 bases and J by 9 bases, with 8 bases of the junction left unmatched. CDR3 length: 14 residues. The germline CDR1 and CDR2 sequences are GTSNPN and SVGIG (reference sequence). Here the CDR3 DNA reads TGTGCCTATTCGGAAGGGACAGGGGGTTCACCCCTCCACTTT. It is translated as CAYSEGTGGSPLHF. The variable domain in full, with the rest retrieved from reference TRBV30 and TRBJ1-6, is SQTIHQWPATLVQPVGSPLSLECTVEGTSNPNLYWYRQAAGRGLQLLFYSVGIGQISSEVPQNLSASRPQDRQFILSSKKLLLSDSGFYLCAYSEGTGGSPLHFGNGTRLTVT.

This clone has more than one count but fewer than ten. The CDR3 DNA sequence: TGCGCCAGCGGTATCGGGGGGGACACTGAAGCTTTCTTT. This codes for CASGIGGDTEAFF. The chain uses TRBV5-1 and TRBJ1-1, with D possibly matching TRBD1 (5 bases). The CDR3 sequence is 13 residues long. Trimming took off 7 bases at V and 3 bases at J, with 13 bases between the two ends. CDR1 and CDR2 from the germline V gene are SGHRS and YFSETQ.

The table lists this clone with a few counts. V is TRBV30 and J is TRBJ1-1, with TRBD1 matching over 7 bases. Germline loops: CDR1 GTSNPN, CDR2 SVGIG (reference sequence). V trimming: 3 bases; J trimming: 5 bases; junction bases outside the gene matches: 6. The CDR3 is 13 residues long. CDR3 nucleotide sequence: TGTGCCTGGAGCAGGCAGGGGGGTACTGAAGCTTTCTTT. Translated: CAWSRQGGTEAFF. The full variable domain, with the rest looked up from reference TRBV30 and TRBJ1-1, is SQTIHQWPATLVQPVGSPLSLECTVEGTSNPNLYWYRQAAGRGLQLLFYSVGIGQISSEVPQNLSASRPQDRQFILSSKKLLLSDSGFYLCAWSRQGGTEAFFGQGTRLTVV.

This clone was observed a handful of times. The J gene is TRBJ2-5, the V gene TRBV5-1, with a tentative D call TRBD2 (5 bases). The J call may be wrong; the DNA end is better matched by TRBJ2-7. CDR3 size: 13 residues. CDR1 is SGHRS and CDR2 is YFSETQ in the germline V gene. The CDR3 sequence: CASKEMGSGEQYF. The CDR3 DNA follows: TGCGCCAGCAAAGAAATGGGAAGCGGCGAGCAGTACTTC.

The table lists this clone with a few counts. This chain links TRBV4-1 with TRBJ1-4; 9 positions match TRBD1. Germline V gives CDR1 MGHRA, CDR2 YSYEKL. The trim removed 1 base at V and 4 bases at J, leaving 4 bases unmatched. CDR3 size: 16 residues. DNA for the CDR3: TGCGCCAGCAGCCAAGCCGGGACAGGGAATAATGAAAAACTGTTTTTT. Translating it yields CASSQAGTGNNEKLFF.

This clone was observed a handful of times. The rearrangement joins TRBV7-9 to TRBJ1-4, with TRBD1 matching 7 bases. Germline-derived CDR1 and CDR2 are SEHNR and FQNEAQ (reference sequence). The CDR3 has 15 amino acids. The J segment lost 4 bases and the V segment lost 1 base, leaving 3 bases of the junction unmatched. The CDR3: CASSLGGTVNEKLFF. The CDR3 DNA follows: TGTGCCAGCAGCTTAGGGGGGACAGTTAATGAAAAACTGTTTTTT.

The chain recombines TRBV5-1 with TRBJ2-7, with 10 bases fitting TRBD2. V was pared by 4 bases and J by 5 bases, with 9 bases of the junction left unmatched. The CDR3 runs 15 residues. The germline V gene has CDR1 SGHRS and CDR2 YFSETQ. CDR3 loop: CASSPSLAGANEQYF. CDR3 DNA: TGCGCCAGCAGCCCGAGCCTAGCGGGAGCAAACGAGCAGTACTTC.

This clone was detected a few times. The CDR3 does not close with the conserved phenylalanine or tryptophan, likely indicating a read error. The chain is built from TRBV4-1 and TRBJ2-7, with a possible D match to TRBD1 (6 bases). V lost 4 bases and J lost 2, with 15 bases in between. Germline values: CDR1 MGHRA, CDR2 YSYEKL. The CDR3 loop spans 15 amino acids. In DNA form, the CDR3 reads TGCGCCAGCAGCCCTAGCCTCGACAGGACCTACGAGCAGTACCTC. Amino acids: CASSPSLDRTYEQYL.

This clone occurred a few times. DNA for the CDR3: TGCAGCGTTGAAAGGGGTGGACTAGCGGGAGCCCACTCCTACGAGCAGTACTTC. Translated, it gives CSVERGGLAGAHSYEQYF. The chain carries TRBV29-1 and TRBJ2-7, with 13 bases matching TRBD2. Germline CDR1 SQVTM, CDR2 ANQGSEA. CDR3 length equals 18 residues. V gave up 2 bases and J gave up 0 bases; unmatched junction bases: 10.

The chain carries TRBV13 and TRBJ2-1; D may be TRBD1 (6 bases). CDR3 length equals 13 residues. Germline V gene sequence: CDR1 PRHDT, CDR2 FYEKMQ (reference sequence). V lost 5 bases and J lost 9, with 14 bases in between. CDR3 protein: CASSRSRGGEQFF. CDR3 nucleotides: TGTGCCAGCAGCCGTTCACGAGGGGGTGAGCAGTTCTTC.

The chain joins TRBV19 to TRBJ1-2, with unresolved D. The V end was cut by 10 bases, the J end by 5 bases, with 8 bases between. This CDR3 is built from 10 residues. From germline, CDR1 is LNHDA and CDR2 SQIVND (reference sequence). The DNA of the CDR3 is TGTGCCACCGAGGGATATGGCTACACCTTC. Translation gives CATEGYGYTF.

V usage is TRBV19 and J usage is TRBJ2-1; a possible D gene is TRBD2 (5 bases). This CDR3 has 14 residues. Trimming left V 7 bases short and J 5 bases short, with 15 bases between. From germline, CDR1 is LNHDA and CDR2 SQIVND (reference sequence). The CDR3 is CASNRGLADNEQFF. Written as DNA, the CDR3 is TGTGCCAGTAACCGAGGGCTAGCTGACAATGAGCAGTTCTTC.

This clone occurred a few times. The V gene is TRBV19, the J gene TRBJ2-5; 8 nucleotides line up with TRBD1. Per the germline V gene, CDR1 is LNHDA and CDR2 is SQIVND (reference sequence). The CDR3 spans 15 residues. V gave up 3 bases and J gave up 5 bases; unmatched junction bases: 8. As DNA, the CDR3 is TGTGCCAGTAGTATGACAGGGGCTAGCTACGAGACCCAGTACTTC. Amino acids: CASSMTGASYETQYF. Together with reference TRBV19 and TRBJ2-5, the CDR3 gives the full variable domain: DGGITQSPKYLFRKEGQNVTLSCEQNLNHDAMYWYRQDPGQGLRLIYYSQIVNDFQKGDIAEGYSVSREKKESFPLTVTSAQKNPTAFYLCASSMTGASYETQYFGPGTRLLVL.

This clone rates as medium-sized. The V gene is TRBV5-1, the J gene TRBJ2-3; 8 bases are a match to TRBD2. V lost 4 bases to trimming and J lost 4 bases; unmatched junction nucleotides: 14. CDR1 SGHRS and CDR2 YFSETQ come from the germline V gene. The length of the CDR3 is 17 residues. The CDR3 sequence is CASSTKPGLVMADTQYF. CDR3 coding DNA: TGCGCCAGCAGCACAAAGCCGGGACTAGTTATGGCAGATACGCAGTATTTT. The full variable domain, rest sourced from reference TRBV5-1 and TRBJ2-3, is KAGVTQTPRYLIKTRGQQVTLSCSPISGHRSVSWYQQTPGQGLQFLFEYFSETQRNKGNFPGRFSGRQFSNSRSEMNVSTLELGDSALYLCASSTKPGLVMADTQYFGPGTRLTVL.

This clone came up a few times. V gene TRBV6-5 combines with J gene TRBJ2-7, with 8 bases identical to TRBD1. This CDR3 has 15 amino acids. Trimming cost V 2 bases and J 6 bases; bases outside gene matches: 9. Germline CDR1 reads MNHEY; CDR2 reads SVGAGI. The CDR3 bases are TGTGCCAGCAGTTACCGAGGACAGGGCGGATCCGAGCAGTACTTC. Protein: CASSYRGQGGSEQYF.

This clone was counted a few times. Written as DNA, the CDR3 is TGTGCCAGCGTTTCGGGGGGTCTTAACACTGAAGCTTTCTTT. Protein: CASVSGGLNTEAFF. V gene TRBV27 combines with J gene TRBJ1-1; tentatively, D is TRBD1 (5 bases). Germline CDR1 is MNHEY and CDR2 is SMNVEV (reference sequence). The CDR3 contains 14 residues. Between the trimmed V and J ends, which lost 8 bases and 2 bases, there was a span of 15 bases.

This clone was seen only a few times. The chain has TRBV6-1 and TRBJ2-7; 9 positions agree with TRBD1. V lost 11 bases and J lost 8; bases outside the gene matches: 16. This CDR3 contains 14 residues. Germline V CDR1 and CDR2: MNHNS, SASEGT. CDR3 loop: CAVSLTGTGRQQYF. In DNA form, the CDR3 reads TGTGCCGTCTCCCTAACCGGGACAGGGAGACAGCAGTACTTC.

The chain couples TRBV13 to TRBJ1-1; no clear D gene. Deletions cut 5 bases from V and 1 base from J, with 17 bases between. CDR1 is PRHDT, CDR2 FYEKMQ, per germline (reference sequence). This CDR3 comprises 16 residues. The CDR3 DNA follows: TGTGCCAGCAGCCAGCCCTCCCGGCAGGAGAACACTGAAGCTTTCTTT. Encoded protein: CASSQPSRQENTEAFF.